This TCR beta chain was documented in a study of vaccination effects on CD4 cells after COVID-19. For the study at large: Everyone in the study got two shots of either the BNT162b2 or mRNA-1273 vaccine.

Losses at the gene ends were 5 bases for V and 1 base for J; bases not matched to a gene: 8. CDR3 length: 15 amino acids. CDR1 is SGHRS and CDR2 is YFSETQ in the germline V gene. For this clone: Its specificity is unknown.

Sequenced by immunoSEQ multiplex PCR; TCRdb stores in-frame clones only, minus some. Among tens of thousands of clones listed, approximately 79% were seen once. Ahead of sequencing, the ViraFEST assay grew antigen-specific CD4+ T cells using viral peptide pools. Upon completion of approximately ten days in culture, CD4+ T cells were isolated. The study found no prior SARS-CoV-2 infection in the vaccine recipients, who tested negative for nucleocapsid antibodies. Under 2.5 million PBMC were placed in each well, which was supplemented with 10 IU/ml IL-2 and about 10 ug/ml peptides. Both day 3 and day 7 saw half the medium replaced with IL-2 medium. Study observations and caveats: Clones from infection and from vaccination both contracted markedly late after vaccination.

This receptor was identified in a human donor who received a COVID-19 vaccine. This chain joins TRBV5-1 and TRBJ2-5, with 7 bases aligning to TRBD2. Source: CD4+ T cells from PBMCs cultured with HCoV-OC43 spike peptides, taken before COVID-19 vaccination. Indicated subset: HCoV-OC43 spike overlapping peptide pool stimulation. This chain's CDR3 is CASRPLASLQETQYF. The CDR3 region has the DNA TGCGCCAGCAGACCACTAGCGTCCCTCCAAGAGACCCAGTACTTC.